The entry that follows covers one T cell receptor (beta chain) sequence. Its antigen is unidentified. Germline CDR1 is LGHNA and CDR2 is YNFKEQ. The CDR3 is 18 residues long. V lost 1 base to trimming and J lost 4 bases; unmatched junction nucleotides: 9. Repertoires were generated with immunoSEQ multiplex PCR, while TCRdb's copy carries only in-frame clones and drops some. The sample has over 10,000 clones, approximately 84% seen once; the top ten hold roughly 56%. This entry comes from a study of STAT3 mutations in large granular lymphocyte leukemia. Study results and limitations: All newly emerging clones after therapy were STAT3 wild type. In T-cell large granular lymphocyte leukemia, about half of patients showed multiple immunodominant subclonotypes. Some patients had persisting codominant clonotypes that could mask small clones.

The TCR comes from a man between 60 and 75 years old with T-cell large granular lymphocyte leukemia. Some clones in this sample may be carry-over from other donors' samples. Sequencing was performed on peripheral blood mononuclear cells. V is TRBV4-2 and J is TRBJ2-3; 12 bases align to TRBD2. The CDR3 reads CASSQVLLAGGKADTQYF. In nucleotides, the CDR3 is TGTGCCAGCAGCCAAGTCCTCCTAGCGGGAGGGAAGGCAGATACGCAGTATTTT.